These T cell receptor beta chains were read from a single sample in a study of identical twins. TCRdb recomputed calls from the 5' RACE reads with MiXCR, one row per CDR3 protein. Of 1.5 million to 2 million distinct CDR3 sequences listed, less than 40% were seen once; the top ten hold under 0.35%. Material for sequencing was cord blood. These receptors were obtained from a newborn girl in good health. Both conserved end residues are part of each CDR3. The order of the fields is D gene, clone size, V gene, J gene, CDR3 protein, CDR3 DNA. D genes are given only for firm matches. A row's size may be missing; if present it is once, few, many or a size class.

D: TRBD1; size: -; V: TRBV7-2; J: TRBJ2-5; CDR3: CASSRLQGAQETQYF; DNA: TGTGCCAGCAGCCGCCTACAGGGGGCCCAAGAGACCCAGTACTTC
D: -; size: -; V: TRBV4-1; J: TRBJ1-4; CDR3: CASSQDGTPTNEKLFF; DNA: TGCGCCAGCAGCCAGGACGGGACACCAACTAATGAAAAACTGTTTTTT
D: -; size: few; V: TRBV6-5; J: TRBJ2-5; CDR3: CASSPGGKTQYF; DNA: TGTGCCAGCAGTCCAGGGGGGAAGACCCAGTACTTC
D: -; size: -; V: TRBV7-9; J: TRBJ2-3; CDR3: CASSLALFTVPSTDTQYF; DNA: TGTGCCAGCAGCTTAGCGTTGTTCACAGTCCCTAGCACAGATACGCAGTATTTT
D: -; size: -; V: TRBV13; J: TRBJ1-1; CDR3: CASNGVNTEAFF; DNA: TGTGCCAGCAACGGGGTGAACACTGAAGCTTTCTTT
D: -; size: -; V: TRBV6-1; J: TRBJ1-2; CDR3: CASSDSTDHYGYTF; DNA: TGTGCCAGCAGTGACTCGACGGACCACTATGGCTACACCTTC
D: TRBD2; size: -; V: TRBV14; J: TRBJ2-5; CDR3: CASSQVRGIAGPNNEQYF; DNA: TGTGCCAGCAGCCAAGTAAGGGGAATAGCGGGACCAAACAATGAGCAGTACTTC
D: -; size: few; V: TRBV29-1; J: TRBJ1-1; CDR3: CSVGLRIHMNTEAFF; DNA: TGCAGCGTTGGGCTAAGGATACACATGAACACTGAAGCTTTCTTT
D: TRBD1; size: -; V: TRBV27; J: TRBJ1-1; CDR3: CAGSLSRGGTEAFF; DNA: TGTGCCGGCAGTTTAAGCAGGGGGGGCACTGAAGCTTTCTTT
D: TRBD1; size: -; V: TRBV24-1; J: TRBJ1-2; CDR3: CATSDGDSAYGYTF; DNA: TGTGCCACCAGTGACGGGGACAGCGCCTATGGCTACACCTTC
D: TRBD2; size: -; V: TRBV11-2; J: TRBJ2-1; CDR3: CASSRPRVLAGVNEQFF; DNA: TGTGCCAGCAGCCGCCCGAGGGTACTAGCGGGAGTTAATGAGCAGTTCTTC
D: -; size: few; V: TRBV3-1; J: TRBJ2-1; CDR3: CASSQPAGTTLDNEQFF; DNA: TGTGCCAGCAGCCAACCCGCCGGGACAACTCTCGACAATGAGCAGTTCTTC
D: -; size: -; V: TRBV29-1; J: TRBJ1-5; CDR3: CSVAGGVNQPQHF; DNA: TGCAGCGTTGCCGGTGGGGTCAATCAGCCCCAGCATTTT
D: TRBD1; size: few; V: TRBV5-1; J: TRBJ1-1; CDR3: CASSLAGTGSEAFF; DNA: TGCGCCAGCAGCTTGGCCGGGACAGGGTCTGAAGCTTTCTTT
D: -; size: -; V: TRBV9; J: TRBJ1-5; CDR3: CASSAGGSSNQPQHF; DNA: TGTGCCAGCAGCGCTGGAGGCAGTAGCAATCAGCCCCAGCATTTT
D: -; size: many; V: TRBV5-1; J: TRBJ1-4; CDR3: CASSRTGATNEKLFF; DNA: TGCGCCAGCAGCCGGACGGGGGCAACTAATGAAAAACTGTTTTTT
D: -; size: -; V: TRBV11-2; J: TRBJ2-3; CDR3: CASSLMGGIGGSDTQYF; DNA: TGTGCCAGCAGCTTAATGGGGGGGATCGGGGGCTCCGATACGCAGTATTTT
D: -; size: -; V: TRBV5-5; J: TRBJ1-2; CDR3: CASSLGRRGYTF; DNA: TGTGCCAGCAGCTTAGGAAGGCGTGGCTACACCTTC
D: -; size: few; V: TRBV28; J: TRBJ2-1; CDR3: CASSLISYEQFF; DNA: TGTGCCAGCAGTTTAATTAGTTATGAGCAGTTCTTC
D: TRBD2; size: few; V: TRBV7-9; J: TRBJ2-5; CDR3: CASSLTGTSSQYF; DNA: TGTGCCAGCAGCTTAACCGGGACTAGCTCGCAGTACTTC
D: -; size: -; V: TRBV4-1; J: TRBJ2-2; CDR3: CASSQIFRDGSGELFF; DNA: TGCGCCAGCAGCCAGATTTTTAGGGACGGTAGCGGGGAGCTGTTTTTT
D: -; size: few; V: TRBV10-2; J: TRBJ2-4; CDR3: CASSGGELAKNIQYF; DNA: TGCGCCAGCAGTGGTGGAGAACTAGCCAAAAACATTCAGTACTTC
D: TRBD2; size: -; V: TRBV11-2; J: TRBJ2-7; CDR3: CASSLDGTSVPLEQYF; DNA: TGTGCCAGCAGCTTAGACGGGACTAGCGTACCCCTCGAGCAGTACTTC
D: TRBD1; size: -; V: TRBV20-1; J: TRBJ2-1; CDR3: CSASAGGSGEQFF; DNA: TGCAGTGCTAGTGCAGGGGGCTCCGGAGAGCAGTTCTTC
D: -; size: -; V: TRBV21-1; J: TRBJ2-1; CDR3: CASSKGTRDNNEQFF; DNA: TGTGCCAGCAGCAAAGGGACTAGGGACAACAATGAGCAGTTCTTC
D: -; size: -; V: TRBV7-9; J: TRBJ1-2; CDR3: CASTSWERENYGYTF; DNA: TGTGCCAGCACCAGCTGGGAACGGGAGAACTATGGCTACACCTTC
D: TRBD2; size: -; V: TRBV4-1; J: TRBJ2-2; CDR3: CASSQAGLAGGGELFF; DNA: TGCGCCAGCAGCCAAGCGGGACTAGCGGGAGGCGGGGAGCTGTTTTTT
D: TRBD1; size: few; V: TRBV7-8; J: TRBJ2-1; CDR3: CASSLRQGTVNEQFF; DNA: TGTGCCAGCAGCTTGAGACAGGGTACAGTCAATGAGCAGTTCTTC
D: -; size: few; V: TRBV28; J: TRBJ2-5; CDR3: CAGSSLTETQYF; DNA: TGTGCCGGCAGTTCCTTAACAGAGACCCAGTACTTC
D: -; size: few; V: TRBV11-2; J: TRBJ2-7; CDR3: CASSPRYTSYEQYF; DNA: TGTGCCAGCAGCCCCCGTTACACCTCCTACGAGCAGTACTTC
D: TRBD2; size: -; V: TRBV9; J: TRBJ2-5; CDR3: CASSVGGGEGSETQYF; DNA: TGTGCCAGCAGCGTAGGGGGGGGTGAAGGGTCGGAGACCCAGTACTTC
D: TRBD1; size: -; V: TRBV3-1; J: TRBJ1-2; CDR3: CASSQFFGTGAYGYTF; DNA: TGTGCCAGCAGCCAATTTTTCGGGACAGGGGCCTATGGCTACACCTTC
D: -; size: few; V: TRBV29-1; J: TRBJ2-1; CDR3: CSAIRRDTYNEQFF; DNA: TGCAGCGCTATCAGGCGGGACACCTACAATGAGCAGTTCTTC
D: -; size: -; V: TRBV6-6; J: TRBJ2-3; CDR3: CATAPFAADTQYF; DNA: TGTGCCACCGCGCCCTTCGCGGCAGATACGCAGTATTTT
D: TRBD2; size: -; V: TRBV4-1; J: TRBJ2-7; CDR3: CASSQDLAGSPYEQYF; DNA: TGCGCCAGCAGCCAAGACCTAGCGGGCTCCCCCTACGAGCAGTACTTC
D: TRBD1; size: few; V: TRBV2; J: TRBJ2-1; CDR3: CASSPDRGSPREQFF; DNA: TGTGCCAGCAGCCCCGACAGGGGTTCCCCTAGGGAGCAGTTCTTC
D: TRBD1; size: -; V: TRBV4-2; J: TRBJ2-3; CDR3: CASSQDGAGGSDTQYF; DNA: TGTGCCAGCAGCCAAGACGGGGCAGGGGGCAGCGATACGCAGTATTTT
D: TRBD1; size: -; V: TRBV7-9; J: TRBJ2-5; CDR3: CASRPGTGFFLETQYF; DNA: TGTGCCAGCAGACCCGGGACAGGGTTTTTCTTGGAGACCCAGTACTTC
D: -; size: -; V: TRBV10-3; J: TRBJ2-5; CDR3: CAIGGQTQETQYF; DNA: TGTGCCATCGGCGGACAGACCCAAGAGACCCAGTACTTC
D: TRBD2; size: -; V: TRBV27; J: TRBJ2-1; CDR3: CASLKGLAGVGNEQFF; DNA: TGTGCCAGCCTCAAGGGACTAGCGGGAGTTGGGAATGAGCAGTTCTTC
D: TRBD2; size: -; V: TRBV7-2; J: TRBJ2-7; CDR3: CASSLERPSGSYEQYF; DNA: TGTGCCAGCAGCTTAGAACGGCCTAGCGGATCCTACGAGCAGTACTTC
D: -; size: few; V: TRBV4-1; J: TRBJ2-1; CDR3: CASSPEPGYNEQFF; DNA: TGCGCCAGCAGCCCAGAGCCGGGCTACAATGAGCAGTTCTTC
D: -; size: many; V: TRBV21-1; J: TRBJ2-3; CDR3: CASSDLQGSTDTQYF; DNA: TGTGCCAGCAGCGACCTACAGGGGAGCACAGATACGCAGTATTTT
D: TRBD1; size: -; V: TRBV5-1; J: TRBJ1-6; CDR3: CASSKGEDRDSPLHF; DNA: TGCGCCAGCAGCAAGGGCGAGGACAGGGATTCACCCCTCCACTTT
D: TRBD2; size: few; V: TRBV24-1; J: TRBJ2-1; CDR3: CATSDFPGLAGAGNEQFF; DNA: TGTGCCACCAGTGATTTTCCGGGACTAGCGGGAGCCGGCAATGAGCAGTTCTTC
D: -; size: -; V: TRBV7-2; J: TRBJ2-5; CDR3: CASSSGVAGARETQYF; DNA: TGTGCCAGCAGCTCCGGCGTGGCAGGTGCCAGGGAGACCCAGTACTTC
D: -; size: many; V: TRBV29-1; J: TRBJ2-7; CDR3: CSVDGGRAYEQYF; DNA: TGCAGCGTTGATGGCGGAAGGGCCTACGAGCAGTACTTC
D: -; size: -; V: TRBV7-9; J: TRBJ1-1; CDR3: CASSRNREGNTEAFF; DNA: TGTGCCAGCAGCCGGAACAGGGAGGGGAACACTGAAGCTTTCTTT
D: TRBD1; size: few; V: TRBV5-1; J: TRBJ1-1; CDR3: CASRANGQGAQRNTEAFF; DNA: TGCGCCAGCAGGGCGAACGGACAGGGGGCCCAGAGAAATACTGAAGCTTTCTTT
D: -; size: many; V: TRBV20-1; J: TRBJ2-7; CDR3: CSASRLGRGSTEQYF; DNA: TGCAGTGCTAGCCGTCTCGGACGGGGATCAACCGAGCAGTACTTC
D: -; size: -; V: TRBV29-1; J: TRBJ2-7; CDR3: CSVSIQRGSYEQYF; DNA: TGCAGCGTTTCCATACAAAGGGGGTCTTACGAGCAGTACTTC
D: -; size: -; V: TRBV27; J: TRBJ1-2; CDR3: CASMSAGLGYGYTF; DNA: TGTGCCAGCATGTCCGCAGGATTGGGCTATGGCTACACCTTC
D: -; size: -; V: TRBV6-4; J: TRBJ1-1; CDR3: CASRTGGVGGTEAFF; DNA: TGTGCCAGCAGGACTGGGGGGGTCGGAGGCACTGAAGCTTTCTTT
D: -; size: few; V: TRBV27; J: TRBJ2-1; CDR3: CASSPTAAYNEQFF; DNA: TGTGCCAGCAGTCCCACCGCCGCCTACAATGAGCAGTTCTTC
D: -; size: -; V: TRBV20-1; J: TRBJ2-7; CDR3: CSASYPGTNSYEQYF; DNA: TGCAGTGCTAGCTATCCCGGGACAAACTCCTACGAGCAGTACTTC
D: TRBD1; size: -; V: TRBV20-1; J: TRBJ1-6; CDR3: CSARDRGRSYNSPLHF; DNA: TGCAGTGCACGGGACAGGGGGCGATCCTATAATTCACCCCTCCACTTT